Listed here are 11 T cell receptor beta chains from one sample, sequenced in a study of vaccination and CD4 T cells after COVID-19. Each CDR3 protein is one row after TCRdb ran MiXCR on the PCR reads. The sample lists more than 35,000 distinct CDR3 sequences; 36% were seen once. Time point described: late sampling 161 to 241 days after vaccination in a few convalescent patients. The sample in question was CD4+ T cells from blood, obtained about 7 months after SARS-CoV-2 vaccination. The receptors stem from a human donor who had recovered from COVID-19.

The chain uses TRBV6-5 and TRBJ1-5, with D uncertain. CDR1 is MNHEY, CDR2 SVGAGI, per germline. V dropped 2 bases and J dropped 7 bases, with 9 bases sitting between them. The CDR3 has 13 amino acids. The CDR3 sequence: CASSYGSRQPQHF. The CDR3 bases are TGTGCCAGCAGTTACGGGTCACGGCAGCCCCAGCATTTT.

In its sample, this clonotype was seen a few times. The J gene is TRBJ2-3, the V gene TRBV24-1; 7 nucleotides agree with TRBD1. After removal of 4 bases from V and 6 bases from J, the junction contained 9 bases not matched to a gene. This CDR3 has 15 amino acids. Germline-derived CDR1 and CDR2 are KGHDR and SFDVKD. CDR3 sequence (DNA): TGTGCCACCAGTGACTCGACAGGGTGGGGCGATACGCAGTATTTT. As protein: CATSDSTGWGDTQYF.

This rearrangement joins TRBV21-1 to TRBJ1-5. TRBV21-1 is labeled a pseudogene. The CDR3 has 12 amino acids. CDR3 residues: CASSRTYQPQHF. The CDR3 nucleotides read TGTGCCAGCAGCAGAACCTATCAGCCCCAGCATTTT.

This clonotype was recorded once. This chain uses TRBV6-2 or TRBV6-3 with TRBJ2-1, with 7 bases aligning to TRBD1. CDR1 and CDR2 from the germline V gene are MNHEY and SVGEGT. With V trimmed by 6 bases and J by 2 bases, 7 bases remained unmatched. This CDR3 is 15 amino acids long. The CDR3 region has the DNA TGTGCCAGCAGCCCGGTGACAGGGCCCTACAATGAGCAGTTCTTC. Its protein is CASSPVTGPYNEQFF.

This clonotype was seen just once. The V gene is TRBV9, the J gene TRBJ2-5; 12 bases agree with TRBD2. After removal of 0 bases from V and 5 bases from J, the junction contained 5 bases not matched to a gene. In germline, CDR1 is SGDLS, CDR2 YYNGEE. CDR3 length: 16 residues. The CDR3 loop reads CASSVGASGRGETQYF. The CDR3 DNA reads TGTGCCAGCAGCGTAGGGGCTAGCGGGAGGGGGGAGACCCAGTACTTC.

This CDR3 is CSARALASDTQYF. The CDR3, as DNA: TGCAGTGCTAGAGCCCTTGCTAGCGATACGCAGTATTTT. V usage is TRBV20-1 and J usage is TRBJ2-3; a weak D match, TRBD2 (5 bases). The germline gives CDR1 DFQATT, CDR2 SNEGSKA (reference sequence). The CDR3 is made up of 13 amino acids. Trimming removed 1 base at V and 6 bases at J, with 11 bases between.

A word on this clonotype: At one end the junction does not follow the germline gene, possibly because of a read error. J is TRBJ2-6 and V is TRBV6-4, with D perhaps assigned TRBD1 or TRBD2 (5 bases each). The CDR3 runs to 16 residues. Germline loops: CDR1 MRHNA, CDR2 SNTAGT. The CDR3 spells CAISDPKGTGANVLTF. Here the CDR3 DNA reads TGTGCCATCAGTGACCCAAAAGGGACCGGGGCCAACGTCCTGACTTTC.

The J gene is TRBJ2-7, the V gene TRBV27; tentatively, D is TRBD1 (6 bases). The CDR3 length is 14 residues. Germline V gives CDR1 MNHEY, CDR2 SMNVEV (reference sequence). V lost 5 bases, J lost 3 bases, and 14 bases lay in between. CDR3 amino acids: CASSKPGQNYEQYF. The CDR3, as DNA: TGTGCCAGCAGTAAACCGGGACAAAACTACGAGCAGTACTTC.

The CDR3 protein is CASSDGDTTKEQYF. The CDR3 nucleotides read TGTGCCAGCAGCGATGGAGACACTACTAAAGAGCAGTACTTC. The chain carries TRBV7-9 and TRBJ2-7; D is undetermined. Germline V gives CDR1 SEHNR, CDR2 FQNEAQ (reference sequence). The CDR3 contains 14 residues. The ends were cut back, 5 bases at V and 7 bases at J, with 18 bases in the middle.

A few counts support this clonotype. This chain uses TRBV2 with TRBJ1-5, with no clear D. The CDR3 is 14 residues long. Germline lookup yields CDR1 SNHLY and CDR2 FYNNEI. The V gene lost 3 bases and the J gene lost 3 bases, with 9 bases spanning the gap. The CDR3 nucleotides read TGTGCCAGCAGTGACGTGGCAGACAATCAGCCCCAGCATTTT. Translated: CASSDVADNQPQHF.

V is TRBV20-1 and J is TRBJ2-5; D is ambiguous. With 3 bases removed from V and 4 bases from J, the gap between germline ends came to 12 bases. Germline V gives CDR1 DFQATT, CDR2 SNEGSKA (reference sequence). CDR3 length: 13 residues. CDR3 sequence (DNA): TGCAGTGCTAGGGACCCGAAGGGAGAGACCCAGTACTTC. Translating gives CSARDPKGETQYF.